The entry below gives a single T cell receptor (beta chain) sequence along with its context. The antigen is undetermined. Repertoires were generated with immunoSEQ multiplex PCR, while TCRdb's copy carries only in-frame clones and drops some. Of fewer than 110,000 clones listed, roughly 89% are singletons. The entry originates in a study of T cell responses to AZD1222 COVID-19 vaccine. Findings and caveats of the study: Reports say nearly half of spike-specific TCRs go after unmutated variant regions. The donor cohort was predominantly white British with a female majority, and clonal diversity may have been underestimated. Repertoires were obtained only post-peak T cell response.

The CDR3 contains 13 residues. CDR1 is SGHVS and CDR2 is FQNEAQ in the germline V gene. With 3 bases removed from V and 1 base from J, the gap between germline ends came to 6 bases. Sequencing used peripheral blood, obtained on day 0 of AZD1222 vaccination. V is TRBV7-8 and J is TRBJ1-1; D not certain. This sequence was found in an adult in good health. Here the CDR3 DNA reads TGTGCCAGCAGCTTGGTGCCGAACACTGAAGCTTTCTTT. This codes for CASSLVPNTEAFF.